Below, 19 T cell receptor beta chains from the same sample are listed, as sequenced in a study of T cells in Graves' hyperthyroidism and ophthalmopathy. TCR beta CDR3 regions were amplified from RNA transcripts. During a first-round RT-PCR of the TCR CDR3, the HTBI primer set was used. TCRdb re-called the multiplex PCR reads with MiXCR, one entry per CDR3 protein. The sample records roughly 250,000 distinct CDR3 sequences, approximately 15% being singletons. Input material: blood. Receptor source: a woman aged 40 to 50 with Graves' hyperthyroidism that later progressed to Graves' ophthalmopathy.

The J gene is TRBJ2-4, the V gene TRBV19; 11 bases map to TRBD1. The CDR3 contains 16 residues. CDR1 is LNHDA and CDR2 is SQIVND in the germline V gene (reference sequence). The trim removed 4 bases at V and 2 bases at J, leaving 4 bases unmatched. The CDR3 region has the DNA TGTGCCAGTAGTAAGGACAGGGGGCTTACCAAAAACATTCAGTACTTC. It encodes CASSKDRGLTKNIQYF.

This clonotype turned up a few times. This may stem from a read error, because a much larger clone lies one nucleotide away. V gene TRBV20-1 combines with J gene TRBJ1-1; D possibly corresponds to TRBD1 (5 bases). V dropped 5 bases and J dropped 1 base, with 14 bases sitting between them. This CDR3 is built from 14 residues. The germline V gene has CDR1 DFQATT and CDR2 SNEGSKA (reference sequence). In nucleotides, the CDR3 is TGCAGTGCTGGCCCTTTCACAGGGAACACTGAAGCTTTCTTT. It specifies CSAGPFTGNTEAFF.

CDR3 sequence: CASSSYRVDQPQHF. CDR3 in DNA: TGTGCCAGCAGTTCATACAGGGTCGATCAGCCCCAGCATTTT. The J gene is TRBJ1-5, the V gene TRBV12-3 or TRBV12-4; possibly TRBD1 for D (6 bases). The CDR3 covers 14 residues. Between the trimmed V and J ends, which lost 4 bases and 5 bases, there was a span of 12 bases.

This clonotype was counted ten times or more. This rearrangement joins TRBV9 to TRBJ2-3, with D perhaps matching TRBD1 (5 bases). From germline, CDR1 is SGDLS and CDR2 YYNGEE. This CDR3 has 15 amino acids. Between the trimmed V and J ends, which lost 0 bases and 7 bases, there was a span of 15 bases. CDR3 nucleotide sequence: TGTGCCAGCAGCGTAGCTCAGGGTCCGGTAAATACGCAGTATTTT. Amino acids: CASSVAQGPVNTQYF.

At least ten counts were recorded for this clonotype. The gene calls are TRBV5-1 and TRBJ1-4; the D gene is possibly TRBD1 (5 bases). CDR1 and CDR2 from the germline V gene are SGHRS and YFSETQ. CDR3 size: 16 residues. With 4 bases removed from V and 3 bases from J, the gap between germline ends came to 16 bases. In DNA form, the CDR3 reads TGCGCCAGCAGCATTCAGCCAGGGTCGGCTAATGAAAAACTGTTTTTT. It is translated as CASSIQPGSANEKLFF.

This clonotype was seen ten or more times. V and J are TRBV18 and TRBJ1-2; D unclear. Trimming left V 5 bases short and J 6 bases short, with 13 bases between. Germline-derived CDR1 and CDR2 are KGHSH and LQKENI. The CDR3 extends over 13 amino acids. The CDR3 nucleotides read TGTGCCAGCTCAAGTTTGGCAAGTAATGGCTACACCTTC. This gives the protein CASSSLASNGYTF.

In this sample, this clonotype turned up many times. CDR3: CASSGRGGGESGNEQFF. As DNA, the CDR3 is TGTGCCAGCAGCGGCCGTGGGGGGGGGGAGAGTGGGAATGAGCAGTTCTTC. The chain uses TRBV7-3 and TRBJ2-1; the match to TRBD2 covers 7 bases. Germline-derived CDR1 and CDR2 are SGHTA and FQGTGA. V lost 5 bases and J lost 7; bases outside the gene matches: 17. The CDR3 is made up of 17 amino acids.

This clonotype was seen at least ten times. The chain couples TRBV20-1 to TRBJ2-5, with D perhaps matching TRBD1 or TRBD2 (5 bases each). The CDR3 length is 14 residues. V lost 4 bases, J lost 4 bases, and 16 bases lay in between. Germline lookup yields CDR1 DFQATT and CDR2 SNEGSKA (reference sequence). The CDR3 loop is CSATGPVGRETQYF. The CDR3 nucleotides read TGCAGTGCTACGGGACCCGTGGGTCGAGAGACCCAGTACTTC.

Written as DNA, the CDR3 is TGCAGTGCCCCGACAGGCCCGGACACTGAAGCTTTCTTT. It translates to CSAPTGPDTEAFF. The chain is built from TRBV20-1 and TRBJ1-1; D might be TRBD1 (6 bases). The germline CDR1 and CDR2 sequences are DFQATT and SNEGSKA (reference sequence). The CDR3 extends over 13 amino acids. V was cut by 6 bases and J by 3 bases, with 14 bases left in between.

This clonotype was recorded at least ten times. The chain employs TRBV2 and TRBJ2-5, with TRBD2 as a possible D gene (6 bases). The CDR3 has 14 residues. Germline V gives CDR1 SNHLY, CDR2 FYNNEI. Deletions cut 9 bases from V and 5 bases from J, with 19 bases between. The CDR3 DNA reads TGTGCCAGGGGGGGAGGTAGCGCGGATGAGACCCAGTACTTC. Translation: CARGGGSADETQYF. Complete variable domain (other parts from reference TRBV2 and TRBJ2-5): EPEVTQTPSHQVTQMGQEVILRCVPISNHLYFYWYRQILGQKVEFLVSFYNNEISEKSEIFDDQFSVERPDGSNFTLKIRSTKLEDSAMYFCARGGGSADETQYFGPGTRLLVL.

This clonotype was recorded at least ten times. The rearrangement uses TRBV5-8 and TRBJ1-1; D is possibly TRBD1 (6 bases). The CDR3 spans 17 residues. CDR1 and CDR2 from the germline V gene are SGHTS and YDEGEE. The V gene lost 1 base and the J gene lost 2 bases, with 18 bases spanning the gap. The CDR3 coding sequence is TGTGCCAGCAGCTTGCTTGGGACACCAACTCTTAACACTGAAGCTTTCTTT. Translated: CASSLLGTPTLNTEAFF.

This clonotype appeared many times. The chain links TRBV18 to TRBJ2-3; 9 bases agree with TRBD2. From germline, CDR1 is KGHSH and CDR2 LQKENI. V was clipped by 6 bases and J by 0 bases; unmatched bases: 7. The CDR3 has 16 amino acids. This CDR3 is CASSQTTSGSTDTQYF. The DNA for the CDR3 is TGTGCCAGCTCCCAAACGACTAGCGGAAGCACAGATACGCAGTATTTT.

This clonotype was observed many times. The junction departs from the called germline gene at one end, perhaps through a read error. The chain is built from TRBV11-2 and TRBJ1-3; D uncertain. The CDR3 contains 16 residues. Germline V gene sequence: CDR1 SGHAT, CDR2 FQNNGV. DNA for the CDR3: TGTGCCACCAGCACCCGGACCGTTATCTCTGGAAACACCATATATTTT. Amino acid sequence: CATSTRTVISGNTIYF. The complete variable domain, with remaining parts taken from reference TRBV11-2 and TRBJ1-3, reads EAGVAQSPRYKIIEKRQSVAFWCNPISGHATLYWYQQILGQGPKLLIQFQNNGVVDDSQLPKDRFSAERLKGVDSTLKIQPAKLEDSAVYLCATSTRTVISGNTIYFGEGSWLTVV.

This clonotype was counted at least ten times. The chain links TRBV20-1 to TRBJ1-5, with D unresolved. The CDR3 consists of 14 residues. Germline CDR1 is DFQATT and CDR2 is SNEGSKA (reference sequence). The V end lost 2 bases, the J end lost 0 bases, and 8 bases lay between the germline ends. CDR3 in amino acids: CSARSRNSNQPQHF. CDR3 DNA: TGCAGTGCTAGATCCAGGAATAGCAATCAGCCCCAGCATTTT.

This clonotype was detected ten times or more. CDR3 bases: TGTGCCAGCAGTGAGGGGTACACCGGGGAGCTGTTTTTT. This gives the protein CASSEGYTGELFF. This chain uses TRBV2 with TRBJ2-2; D unresolved. Trimming stripped 3 bases from V and 3 bases from J, with 5 bases between. The CDR3 sequence is 13 residues long. Germline CDR1 and CDR2: SNHLY and FYNNEI.

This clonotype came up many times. The CDR3 coding sequence is TGTGCCAGCAGCTTAGGTACCTCTAGCACAGATACGCAGTATTTT. It translates to CASSLGTSSTDTQYF. The V call is TRBV11-2, the J call TRBJ2-3, with D hard to call. Trimming took off 1 base at V and 0 bases at J, with 8 bases between the two ends. CDR3 size: 15 residues. The germline V gene encodes CDR1 SGHAT and CDR2 FQNNGV. Together with reference TRBV11-2 and TRBJ2-3, the CDR3 gives the full variable domain: EAGVAQSPRYKIIEKRQSVAFWCNPISGHATLYWYQQILGQGPKLLIQFQNNGVVDDSQLPKDRFSAERLKGVDSTLKIQPAKLEDSAVYLCASSLGTSSTDTQYFGPGTRLTVL.

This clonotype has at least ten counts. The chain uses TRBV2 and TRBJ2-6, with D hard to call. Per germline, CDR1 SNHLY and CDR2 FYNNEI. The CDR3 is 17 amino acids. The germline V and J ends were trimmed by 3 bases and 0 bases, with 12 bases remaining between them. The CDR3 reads CASSEGVISSGANVLTF. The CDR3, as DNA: TGTGCCAGCAGTGAGGGCGTTATAAGCTCTGGGGCCAACGTCCTGACTTTC.

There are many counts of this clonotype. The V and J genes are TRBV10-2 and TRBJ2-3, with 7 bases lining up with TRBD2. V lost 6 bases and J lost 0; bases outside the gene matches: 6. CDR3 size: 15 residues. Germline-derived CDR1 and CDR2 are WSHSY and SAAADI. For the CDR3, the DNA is TGCGCCAGCAGCGCCCTAGCGGAGAGCACAGATACGCAGTATTTT. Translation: CASSALAESTDTQYF.

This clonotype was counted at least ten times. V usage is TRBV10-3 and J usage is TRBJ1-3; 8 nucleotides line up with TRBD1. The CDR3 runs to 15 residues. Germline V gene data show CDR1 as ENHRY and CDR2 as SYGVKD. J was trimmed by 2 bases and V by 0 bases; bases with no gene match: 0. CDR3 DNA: TGTGCCATCAGTGAGTCGACAGGGGCTGGAAACACCATATATTTT. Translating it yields CAISESTGAGNTIYF.